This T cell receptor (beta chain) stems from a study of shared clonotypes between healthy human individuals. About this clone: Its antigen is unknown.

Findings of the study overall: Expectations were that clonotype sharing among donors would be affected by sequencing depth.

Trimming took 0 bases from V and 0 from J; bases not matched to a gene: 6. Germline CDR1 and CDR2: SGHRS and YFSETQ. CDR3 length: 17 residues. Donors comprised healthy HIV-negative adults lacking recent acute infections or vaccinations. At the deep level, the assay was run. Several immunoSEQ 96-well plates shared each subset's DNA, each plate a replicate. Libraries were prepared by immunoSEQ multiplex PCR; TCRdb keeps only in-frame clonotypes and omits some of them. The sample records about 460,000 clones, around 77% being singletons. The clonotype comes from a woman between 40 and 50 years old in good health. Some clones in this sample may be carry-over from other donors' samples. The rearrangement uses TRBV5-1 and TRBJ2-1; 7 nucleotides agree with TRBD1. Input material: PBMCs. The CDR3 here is CASSLDTGERSYNEQFF. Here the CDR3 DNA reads TGCGCCAGCAGCTTGGACACAGGGGAACGCTCCTACAATGAGCAGTTCTTC.